Listed below are T cell receptor beta chains from one sample, sequenced in a study of CD8+ T cells in alopecia areata. Repertoires were generated with immunoSEQ multiplex PCR, while TCRdb's copy carries only in-frame clones and drops some. Of 150,000 to 200,000 clones in the sample, about three fifths were seen once. This material consisted of CD4+ T cells sorted from blood, taken at week 24, from a patient treated with tofacitinib. The receptors shown here come from a human donor with alopecia areata. Each CDR3 is given with its conserved first and last residue. Each record gives: V gene, clone size, CDR3 protein. The listing skips clone size in some rows; elsewhere it reads once, few, many or a size class.

>TRBV10-2|few
CASSETGGSGANVLTF
>TRBV5-1|NA
CASSLDAGGQNSPLHF
>TRBV30|NA
CAWSEGRFRDTQYF
>TRBV10-3|NA
CAISEAAGGSGEQYF
>TRBV6-5|NA
CASSYRDRATDTQYF
>TRBV30|NA
CAWGGGWDTQYF
>TRBV29-1|NA
CSVLDSLSADTQYF
>TRBV29-1|NA
CSVGGGFPDTQYF
>TRBV7-8|NA
CASSPIRGSEAFF
>TRBV7-2|once
CASSSPSVYGYTF
>TRBV30|NA
CAWSVVFSGANVLTF
>TRBV27|NA
CASRTRQGPGEQYF
>TRBV30|NA
CAWSVRGRDSPLHF
>TRBV30|NA
CAWSTHRTVAGELFF
>TRBV6-5|few
CASSGGGLGETQYF
>TRBV9|NA
CASSVDPGGDNSPLHF
>TRBV4-3|NA
CASSQDRREQYF
>TRBV4-3|once
CASSQDLGMSSQPQHF
>TRBV30|NA
CAWSPGGTEAFF
>TRBV29-1|few
CSVGTVEQFF
>TRBV29-1|NA
CSVALRTGVNEQYF
>TRBV29-1|NA
CSVEVSSPEAFF
>TRBV2|NA
CASSRDKDTEAFF
>TRBV5-1|once
CASSQRQEGSPLHF
>TRBV29-1|few
CSAEQGNIQYF
>TRBV5-1|few
CASTLAGPSTDTQYF
>TRBV28|NA
CASKPGLNQPQHF
>TRBV6-5|NA
CASSYSVGGTQYF
>TRBV29-1|few
CSSKAEISTDTQYF
>TRBV23-1|many
CTPVRDEQYF
>TRBV6-5|NA
CASSLAQGYEQYF
>TRBV7-2|NA
CASSSPGGGTDTQYF
>TRBV9|NA
CASSPSGTTNEKLFF
>TRBV10-3|NA
CAISGLAGQETQYF
>TRBV27|NA
CASSYRGHGYTF
>TRBV5-6|NA
CASSSTGQPMNTEAFF
>TRBV4-3|few
CASSQDSPSSYNSPLHF
>TRBV4-3|NA
CASSQDLVSGGTQHF
>TRBV5-5|NA
CASSLGLELYNEQFF
>TRBV7-9|NA
CASSPRGSITGELFF